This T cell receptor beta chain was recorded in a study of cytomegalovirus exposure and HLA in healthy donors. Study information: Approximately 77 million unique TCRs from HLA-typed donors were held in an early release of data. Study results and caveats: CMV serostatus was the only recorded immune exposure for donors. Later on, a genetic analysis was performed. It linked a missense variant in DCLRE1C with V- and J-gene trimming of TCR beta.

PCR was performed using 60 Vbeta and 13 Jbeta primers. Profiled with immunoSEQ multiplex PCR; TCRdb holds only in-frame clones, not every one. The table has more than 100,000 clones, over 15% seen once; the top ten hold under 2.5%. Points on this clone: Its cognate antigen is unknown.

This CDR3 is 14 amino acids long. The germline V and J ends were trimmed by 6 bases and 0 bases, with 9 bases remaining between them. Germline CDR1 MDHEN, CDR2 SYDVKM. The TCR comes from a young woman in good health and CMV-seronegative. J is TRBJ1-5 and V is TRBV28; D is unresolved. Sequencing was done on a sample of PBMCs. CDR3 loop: CASSQDNSNQPQHF. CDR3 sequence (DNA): TGTGCCAGCAGCCAAGACAATAGCAATCAGCCCCAGCATTTT.